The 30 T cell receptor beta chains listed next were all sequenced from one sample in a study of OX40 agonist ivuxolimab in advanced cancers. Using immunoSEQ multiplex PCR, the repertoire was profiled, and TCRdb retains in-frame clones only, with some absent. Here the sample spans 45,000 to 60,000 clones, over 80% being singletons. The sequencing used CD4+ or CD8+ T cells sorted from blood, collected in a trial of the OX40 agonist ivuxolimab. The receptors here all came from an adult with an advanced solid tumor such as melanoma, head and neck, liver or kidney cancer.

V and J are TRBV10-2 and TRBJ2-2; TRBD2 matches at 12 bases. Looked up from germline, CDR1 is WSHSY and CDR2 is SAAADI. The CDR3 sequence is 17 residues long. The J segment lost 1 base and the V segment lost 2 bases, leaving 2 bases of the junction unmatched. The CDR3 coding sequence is TGCGCCAGCAGTGAGCTAGCGGGAGGGCAGAACACCGGGGAGCTGTTTTTT. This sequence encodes CASSELAGGQNTGELFF.

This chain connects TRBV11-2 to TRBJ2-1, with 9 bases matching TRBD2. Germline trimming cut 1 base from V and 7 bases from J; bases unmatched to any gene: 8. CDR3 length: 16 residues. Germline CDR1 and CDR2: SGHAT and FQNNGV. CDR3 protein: CASSLGASGRLNEQFF. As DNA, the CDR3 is TGTGCCAGCAGCTTAGGGGCCAGCGGGAGGTTGAATGAGCAGTTCTTC.

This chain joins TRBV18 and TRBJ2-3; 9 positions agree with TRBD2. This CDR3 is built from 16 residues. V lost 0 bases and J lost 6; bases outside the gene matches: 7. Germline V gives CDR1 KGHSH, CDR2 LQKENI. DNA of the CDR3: TGTGCCAGCTCACCACCTTTAGCGGGAGCGATGGATACGCAGTATTTT. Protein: CASSPPLAGAMDTQYF.

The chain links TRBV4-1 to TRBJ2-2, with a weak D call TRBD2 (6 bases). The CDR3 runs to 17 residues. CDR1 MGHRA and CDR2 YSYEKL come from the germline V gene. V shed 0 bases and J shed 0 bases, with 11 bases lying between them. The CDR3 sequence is CASSQDSLAPNTGELFF. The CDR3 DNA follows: TGCGCCAGCAGCCAAGATAGTCTAGCGCCGAACACCGGGGAGCTGTTTTTT.

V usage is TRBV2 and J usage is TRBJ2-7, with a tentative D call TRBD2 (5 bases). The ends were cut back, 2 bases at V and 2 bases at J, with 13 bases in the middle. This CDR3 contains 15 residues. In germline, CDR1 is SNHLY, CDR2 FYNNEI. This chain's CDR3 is CASSEYNTGTYEQYF. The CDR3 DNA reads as TGTGCCAGCAGTGAATACAATACGGGGACCTACGAGCAGTACTTC.

CDR3 residues: CASSSRLAGGETQYF. The CDR3 region has the DNA TGCGCCAGCAGCTCCAGACTAGCGGGAGGAGAGACCCAGTACTTC. The chain combines TRBV4-1 with TRBJ2-5, with 13 bases aligning to TRBD2. This CDR3 comprises 15 residues. Unmatched junction bases numbered 4, after V lost 5 bases and J lost 4 bases. Germline CDR1 reads MGHRA; CDR2 reads YSYEKL.

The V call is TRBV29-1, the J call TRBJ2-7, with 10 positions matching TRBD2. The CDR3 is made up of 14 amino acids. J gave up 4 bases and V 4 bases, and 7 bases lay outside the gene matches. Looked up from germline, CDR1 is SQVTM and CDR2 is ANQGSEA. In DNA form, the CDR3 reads TGCAGCGTTGGTGTCGCTAGCGGGAGTTACGAGCAGTACTTC. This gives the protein CSVGVASGSYEQYF.

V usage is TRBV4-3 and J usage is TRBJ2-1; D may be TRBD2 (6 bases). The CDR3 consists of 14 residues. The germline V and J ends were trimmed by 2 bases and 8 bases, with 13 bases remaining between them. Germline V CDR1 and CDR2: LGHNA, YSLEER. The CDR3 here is CASSQYTWEDEQFF. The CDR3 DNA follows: TGCGCCAGCAGCCAATATACCTGGGAGGATGAGCAGTTCTTC.

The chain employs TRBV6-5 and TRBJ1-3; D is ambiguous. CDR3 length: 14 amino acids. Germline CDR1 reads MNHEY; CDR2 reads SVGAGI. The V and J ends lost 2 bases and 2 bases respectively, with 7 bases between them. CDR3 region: CASSYDPAGNTIYF. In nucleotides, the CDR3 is TGTGCCAGCAGTTACGATCCAGCTGGAAACACCATATATTTT.

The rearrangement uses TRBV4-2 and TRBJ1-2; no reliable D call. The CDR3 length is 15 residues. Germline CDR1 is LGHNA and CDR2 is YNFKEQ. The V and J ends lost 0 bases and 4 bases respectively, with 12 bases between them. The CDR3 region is CASSQDLTEVYGYTF. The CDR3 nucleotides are TGTGCCAGCAGCCAAGACCTGACCGAAGTCTATGGCTACACCTTC.

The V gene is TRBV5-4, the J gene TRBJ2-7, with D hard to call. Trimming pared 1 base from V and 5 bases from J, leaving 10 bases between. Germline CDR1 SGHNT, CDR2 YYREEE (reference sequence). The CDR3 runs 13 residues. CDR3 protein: CASSLITEHEQYF. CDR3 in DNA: TGTGCCAGCAGCTTGATAACCGAACACGAGCAGTACTTC.

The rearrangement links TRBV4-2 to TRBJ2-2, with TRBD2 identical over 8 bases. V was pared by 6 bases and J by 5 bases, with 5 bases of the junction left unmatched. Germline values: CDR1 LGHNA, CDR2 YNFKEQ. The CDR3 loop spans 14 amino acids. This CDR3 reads CASRPGLGTGELFF. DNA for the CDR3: TGTGCCAGCAGACCGGGACTAGGTACCGGGGAGCTGTTTTTT.

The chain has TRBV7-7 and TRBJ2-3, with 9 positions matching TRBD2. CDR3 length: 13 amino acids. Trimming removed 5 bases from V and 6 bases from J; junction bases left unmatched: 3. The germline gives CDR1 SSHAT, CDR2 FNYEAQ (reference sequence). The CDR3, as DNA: TGTGCCAGCAGCCTAGGACTAGCGGATACGCAGTATTTT. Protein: CASSLGLADTQYF.

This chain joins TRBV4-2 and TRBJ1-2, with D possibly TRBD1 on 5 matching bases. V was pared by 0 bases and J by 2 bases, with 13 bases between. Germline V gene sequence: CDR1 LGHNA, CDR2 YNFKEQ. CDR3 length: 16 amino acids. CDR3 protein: CASSQDWDGLNYGYTF. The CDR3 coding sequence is TGTGCCAGCAGCCAAGATTGGGACGGGTTAAACTATGGCTACACCTTC.

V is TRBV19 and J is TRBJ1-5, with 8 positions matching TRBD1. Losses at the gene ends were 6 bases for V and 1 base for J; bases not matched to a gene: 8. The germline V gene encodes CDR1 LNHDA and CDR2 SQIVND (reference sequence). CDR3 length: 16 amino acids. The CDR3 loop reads CASSPGGHPSNQPQHF. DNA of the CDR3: TGTGCCAGTAGCCCAGGGGGCCACCCCAGCAATCAGCCCCAGCATTTT.

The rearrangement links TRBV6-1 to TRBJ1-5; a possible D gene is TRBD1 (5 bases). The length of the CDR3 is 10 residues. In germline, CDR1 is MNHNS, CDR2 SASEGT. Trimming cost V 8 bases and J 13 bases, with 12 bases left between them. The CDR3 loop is CASSDGGQHF. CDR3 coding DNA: TGTGCCAGCTCCGACGGGGGGCAGCATTTT.

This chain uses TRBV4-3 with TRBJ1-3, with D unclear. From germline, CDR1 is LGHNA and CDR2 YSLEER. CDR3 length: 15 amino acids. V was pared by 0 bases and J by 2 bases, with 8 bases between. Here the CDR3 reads CASSQDGRAGNTIYF. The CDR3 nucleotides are TGCGCCAGCAGCCAAGACGGGAGGGCTGGAAACACCATATATTTT.

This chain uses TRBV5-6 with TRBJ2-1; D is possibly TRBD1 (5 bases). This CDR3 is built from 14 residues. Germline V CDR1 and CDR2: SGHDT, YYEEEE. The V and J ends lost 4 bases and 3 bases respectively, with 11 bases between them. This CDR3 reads CASSARTNYNEQFF. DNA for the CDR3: TGTGCCAGCAGCGCGCGGACAAACTACAATGAGCAGTTCTTC.

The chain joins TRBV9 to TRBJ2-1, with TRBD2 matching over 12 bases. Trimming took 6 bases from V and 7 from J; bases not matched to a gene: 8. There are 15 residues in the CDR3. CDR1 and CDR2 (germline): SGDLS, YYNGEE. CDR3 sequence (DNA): TGTGCCAGCACCTCTAGCGGGAGGGCCGGGAATGAGCAGTTCTTC. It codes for CASTSSGRAGNEQFF.

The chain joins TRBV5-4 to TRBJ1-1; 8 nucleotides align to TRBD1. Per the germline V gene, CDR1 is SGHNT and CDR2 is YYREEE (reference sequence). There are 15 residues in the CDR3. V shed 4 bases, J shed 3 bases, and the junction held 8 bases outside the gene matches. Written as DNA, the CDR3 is TGTGCCAGCAGCCAGTCGACAGGGGCAGACACTGAAGCTTTCTTT. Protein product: CASSQSTGADTEAFF.

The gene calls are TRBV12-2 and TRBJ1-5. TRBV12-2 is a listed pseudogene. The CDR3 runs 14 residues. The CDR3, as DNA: TGTGCAAGTCGCTCTCCCCCCGTAGGTCAGCCCCAGCATTTT. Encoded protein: CASRSPPVGQPQHF.

The CDR3 DNA reads as TGTGCCAGCAGCTCCACCGGGACTGACCTGACAGAGCAGTACTTC. It translates to CASSSTGTDLTEQYF. V usage is TRBV7-9 and J usage is TRBJ2-7, with a weak D call TRBD2 (6 bases). The CDR3 runs 15 residues. Germline V gene sequence: CDR1 SEHNR, CDR2 FQNEAQ (reference sequence). The germline V and J ends were trimmed by 4 bases and 7 bases, with 20 bases remaining between them. The entire variable domain, with the rest obtained from reference TRBV7-9 and TRBJ2-7, is as follows: DTGVSQNPRHKITKRGQNVTFRCDPISEHNRLYWYRQTLGQGPEFLTYFQNEAQLEKSRLLSDRFSAERPKGSFSTLEIQRTEQGDSAMYLCASSSTGTDLTEQYFGPGTRLTVT.

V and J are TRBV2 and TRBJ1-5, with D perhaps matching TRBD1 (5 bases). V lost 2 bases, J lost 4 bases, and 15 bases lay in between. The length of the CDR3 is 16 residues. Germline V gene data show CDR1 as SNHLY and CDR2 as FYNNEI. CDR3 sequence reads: CASSESAGHYNQPQHF. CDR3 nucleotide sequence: TGTGCCAGCAGTGAATCGGCAGGGCATTATAATCAGCCCCAGCATTTT.

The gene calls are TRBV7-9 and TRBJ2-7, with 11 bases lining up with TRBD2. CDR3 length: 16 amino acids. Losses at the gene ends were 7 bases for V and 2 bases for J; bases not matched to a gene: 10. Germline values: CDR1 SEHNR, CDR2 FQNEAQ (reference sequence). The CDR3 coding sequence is TGTGCCAGCACATTGACTAGCGGGAAAGGGGCCTACGAGCAGTACTTC. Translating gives CASTLTSGKGAYEQYF.

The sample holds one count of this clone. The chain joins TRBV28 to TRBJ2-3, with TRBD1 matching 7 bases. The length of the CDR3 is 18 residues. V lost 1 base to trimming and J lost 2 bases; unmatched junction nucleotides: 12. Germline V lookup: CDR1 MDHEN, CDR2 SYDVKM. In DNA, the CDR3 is TGTGCCAGCAGTTTATTCCTAGGGGGCGGGCCCAACACAGATACGCAGTATTTT. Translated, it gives CASSLFLGGGPNTDTQYF.

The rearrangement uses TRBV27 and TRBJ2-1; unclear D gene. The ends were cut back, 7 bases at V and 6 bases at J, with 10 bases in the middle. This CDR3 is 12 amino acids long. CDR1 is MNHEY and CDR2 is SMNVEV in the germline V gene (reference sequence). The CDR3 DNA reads TGTGCCAGCATCTCACTCACCAATGAGCAGTTCTTC. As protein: CASISLTNEQFF.

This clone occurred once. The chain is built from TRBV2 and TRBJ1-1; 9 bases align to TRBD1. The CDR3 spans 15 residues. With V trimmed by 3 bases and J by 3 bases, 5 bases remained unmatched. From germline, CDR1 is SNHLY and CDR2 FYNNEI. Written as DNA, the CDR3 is TGTGCCAGCAGTGACCGGGGGACAGGGTACACTGAAGCTTTCTTT. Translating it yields CASSDRGTGYTEAFF.

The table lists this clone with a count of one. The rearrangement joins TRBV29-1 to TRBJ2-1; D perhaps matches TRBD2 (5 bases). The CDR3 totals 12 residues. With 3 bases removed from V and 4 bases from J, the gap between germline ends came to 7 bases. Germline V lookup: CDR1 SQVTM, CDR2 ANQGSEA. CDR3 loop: CSVEWTYNEQFF. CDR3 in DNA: TGCAGCGTTGAGTGGACTTACAATGAGCAGTTCTTC.

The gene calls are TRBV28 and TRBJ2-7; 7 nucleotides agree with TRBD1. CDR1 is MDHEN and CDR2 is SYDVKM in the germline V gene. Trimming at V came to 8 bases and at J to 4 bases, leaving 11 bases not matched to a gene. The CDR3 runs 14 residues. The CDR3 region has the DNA TGTGCCAGCGGCCAGATCGACAGGGAATACGAGCAGTACTTC. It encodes CASGQIDREYEQYF.

Here the CDR3 reads CASSQEMYGRPDTDTQYF. The CDR3 bases are TGCGCCAGCAGCCAAGAAATGTACGGGAGGCCCGACACAGATACGCAGTATTTT. The chain employs TRBV4-3 and TRBJ2-3; TRBD2 matches at 7 bases. V trimming: 0 bases; J trimming: 2 bases; junction bases outside the gene matches: 11. The CDR3 runs to 18 residues. Germline CDR1 and CDR2: LGHNA and YSLEER.